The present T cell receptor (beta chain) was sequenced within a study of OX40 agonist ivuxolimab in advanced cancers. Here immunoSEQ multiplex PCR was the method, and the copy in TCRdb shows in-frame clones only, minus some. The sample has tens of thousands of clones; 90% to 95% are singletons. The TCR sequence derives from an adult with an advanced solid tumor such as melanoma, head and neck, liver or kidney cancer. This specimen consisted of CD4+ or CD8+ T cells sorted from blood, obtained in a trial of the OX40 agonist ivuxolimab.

The CDR3 nucleotides read TGTGCCAGCAGCGTAAGTAACGGGGATTACAATGAGCAGTTCTTC. Its protein product is CASSVSNGDYNEQFF. The rearrangement links TRBV9 to TRBJ2-1, with D perhaps matching TRBD2 (5 bases). The CDR3 is made up of 15 amino acids. V lost 1 base to trimming and J lost 4 bases, with 12 bases between them. Germline CDR1 SGDLS, CDR2 YYNGEE.